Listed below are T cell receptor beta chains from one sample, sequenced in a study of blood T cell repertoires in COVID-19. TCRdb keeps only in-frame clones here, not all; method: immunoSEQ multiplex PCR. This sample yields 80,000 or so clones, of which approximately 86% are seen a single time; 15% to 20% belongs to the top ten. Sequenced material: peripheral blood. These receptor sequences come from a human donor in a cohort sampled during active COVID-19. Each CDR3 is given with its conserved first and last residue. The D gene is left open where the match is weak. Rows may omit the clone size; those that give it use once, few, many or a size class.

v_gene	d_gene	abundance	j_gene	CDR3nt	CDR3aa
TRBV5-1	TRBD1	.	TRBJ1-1	TGCGCCAGCAGCTTGGTGGGACAGGGGGAAACTGAAGCTTTCTTT	CASSLVGQGETEAFF
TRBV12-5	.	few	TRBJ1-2	TGTGCTAGTGGTTTCTGGGGCAGGGCCTCCCTAGGGGGTTATGGCTACACCTTC	CASGFWGRASLGGYGYTF
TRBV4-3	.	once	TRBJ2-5	TGCGCCAGCAGCCAAGATGGGTGGACAATCAAGGGAAGCGTGACCCAGTACTTC	CASSQDGWTIKGSVTQYF
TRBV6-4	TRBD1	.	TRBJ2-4	TGTGCCAGCAGTGCACCGGTCGAGGACAGGGACGAAGTAAACATTCAGTACTTC	CASSAPVEDRDEVNIQYF
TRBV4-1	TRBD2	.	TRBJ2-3	TGCGCCAGCAGCCGGGGGACTAGCGGGAGCTCCGATACGCAGTATTTT	CASSRGTSGSSDTQYF
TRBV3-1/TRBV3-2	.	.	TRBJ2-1	TGTGCCAGCAGCCGATCCGGGAATGGTGAGCAGTTCTTC	CASSRSGNGEQFF
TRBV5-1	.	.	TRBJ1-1	TGCGCCAGCAGCTTGGTGCCCGGGTCCTTGAACACTGAAGCTTTCTTT	CASSLVPGSLNTEAFF
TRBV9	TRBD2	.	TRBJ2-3	TGTGCCAGCAGCGGACTAGCGGGGGGCGGGGCAGATACGCAGTATTTT	CASSGLAGGGADTQYF
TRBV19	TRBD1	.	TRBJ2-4	TGTGCCAGTAGTCACGGGACAGGGGGCGCGGCCAAAAACATTCAGTACTTC	CASSHGTGGAAKNIQYF
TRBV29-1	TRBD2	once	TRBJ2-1	TGCAGCGTACTCGGACTAGCGGAGATATACAATGAGCAGTTCTTC	CSVLGLAEIYNEQFF
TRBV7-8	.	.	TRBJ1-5	TGTGCCAGCAGCTTACTTGCAGTTAGCAATCAGCCCCAGCATTTT	CASSLLAVSNQPQHF
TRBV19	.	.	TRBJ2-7	TGTGCCAGTAGTATTTCCAGGGGCTTCTACGAGCAGTACTTC	CASSISRGFYEQYF
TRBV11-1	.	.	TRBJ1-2	TGTGCCAGCAGCCCCCTCCAGGGCGGGGGGTATGGCTACACCTTC	CASSPLQGGGYGYTF
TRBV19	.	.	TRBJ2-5	TGTGCCAGTAGTCAGCGAAAAGAGACCCAGTACTTC	CASSQRKETQYF
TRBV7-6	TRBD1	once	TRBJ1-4	TGTGCCAGCAGCTCAGAAGACAGGGGCTTGGGTCTCGGTGAAAAACTGTTTTTT	CASSSEDRGLGLGEKLFF
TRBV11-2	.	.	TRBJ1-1	TGTGCCAGCAGCTTCCTTCAAAGGGGCGCCGACACTGAAGCTTTCTTT	CASSFLQRGADTEAFF
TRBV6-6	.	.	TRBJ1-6	TGTGCCAGCAGTTACTCTTACAGGGAGGGTTCACCCCTCCACTTT	CASSYSYREGSPLHF
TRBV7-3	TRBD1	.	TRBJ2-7	TGTGCCAGCAGCTTAGGGGACAGACCTTACGAGCAGTACTTC	CASSLGDRPYEQYF
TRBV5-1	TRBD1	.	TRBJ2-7	TGCGCCAGCAGCCCCAACGCCGGGACAGGGTTCGGAGAGCAGTACTTC	CASSPNAGTGFGEQYF
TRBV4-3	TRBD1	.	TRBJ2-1	TGCGCCAGCAGCCACTCAAAGGGGGCAGGACTGGGTTACAATGAGCAGTTCTTC	CASSHSKGAGLGYNEQFF
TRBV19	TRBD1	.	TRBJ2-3	TGTGCCAGTAGCGTGGACAGGGTAACAGATACGCAGTATTTT	CASSVDRVTDTQYF
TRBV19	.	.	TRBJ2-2	TGTGCCAGTAGGCAAGGGGCGGATTTCACCGGGGAGCTGTTTTTT	CASRQGADFTGELFF
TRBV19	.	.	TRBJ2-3	TGTGCCAGCCCCTACCAACGCACAGATACGCAGTATTTT	CASPYQRTDTQYF
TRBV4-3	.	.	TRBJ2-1	TGCGCCAGCAGCCAAGGGGTCCGGGGAGGCTCCTACAATGAGCAGTTCTTC	CASSQGVRGGSYNEQFF
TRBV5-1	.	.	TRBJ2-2	TGCGCCAGCAGCTTGGGGGGCGGAACGAACACCGGGGAGCTGTTTTTT	CASSLGGGTNTGELFF
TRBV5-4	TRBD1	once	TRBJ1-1	TGTGCCAGCAGCTTGGCTGGGACAGGGAACACTGAAGCTTTCTTT	CASSLAGTGNTEAFF